This T cell receptor beta chain appears in the sequencing data of a study of blood T cell repertoires in COVID-19. Generated by immunoSEQ multiplex PCR, the TCRdb table keeps only in-frame clones and is missing some. The sample holds some 270,000 clones, approximately 85% seen once. With 2 bases clipped from V and 2 bases from J, the junction kept 6 bases outside the gene matches. There are 16 residues in the CDR3. Germline CDR1 and CDR2: SGDLS and YYNGEE. The specimen sequenced was peripheral blood. The chain combines TRBV9 with TRBJ2-2, with 7 bases identical to TRBD1. The receptor comes from a human donor with COVID-19, enrolled during active disease. The donor label of this sample is uncertain. CDR3 DNA sequence: TGTGCCAGCAGCGTCTCGGGACAGAGTAACACCGGGGAGCTGTTTTTT. Its protein is CASSVSGQSNTGELFF.